This T cell receptor (beta chain) was found in a study of OX40 agonist ivuxolimab in advanced cancers. Notes on the research overall: Ivuxolimab, which targeted the costimulatory receptor OX40 (CD134), was an agonistic, fully human IgG2 monoclonal antibody. The point of sequencing TCRbeta in the periphery was to test whether ivuxolimab changed TCR sequence diversity and drove clonal T-cell expansion. Prior anti-PD-1, anti-PD-L1 or anti-CTLA-4 therapy was permitted, and 40% to 50% of dose-escalation patients had received checkpoint inhibitors. The paper reports the monotherapy dose-escalation portion (N of about 47 patients) of the phase I ivuxolimab trial. Of the roughly 53 patients in dose escalation, around 19 had hepatocellular carcinoma, around 15 had melanoma, 9 had renal cell carcinoma and 9 had head and neck cancer. Intravenous ivuxolimab was administered to patients every 2 weeks at six dose levels: 0.01, 0.1, 0.3, 1.5, 3 and 10 mg/kg. Partial responses were achieved by three dose-escalation patients, of whom one had hepatocellular carcinoma and two had cutaneous melanoma. A male proportion of approximately 83% and a mean age of 60 years, ranging from about 23 to 79, were recorded for the dose-escalation cohort.

Genomic DNA was extracted from sorted cells for sequencing of the TCRbeta CDR3 region. TCRbeta CDR3 regions were sequenced using the immunoSEQ Assay. Sourced from immuneACCESS, this table was stored by TCRdb with only in-frame sequences that have V and J called. A share of the clones is absent; for the studies checked, an unresolved V gene accounts for under half, and the remainder has no known explanation. In this sample the table shows 50,000 to 75,000 clones, about 85% of which occur a single time. The ten largest account for approximately 0.32% of the sample. The research as a whole found: Which antigens the clonally expanded peripheral T cells were specific for was not determined. Clonal expansion of both CD4+ and CD8+ blood T cells was observed from baseline to week 6 at doses 0.1 to 3.0 mg/kg. After ivuxolimab, expanded clones were on average more numerous among CD8+ T cells than among CD4+ T cells. In the 0.1-3.0 mg/kg groups, partial responders were among the patients with the lowest normalized peripheral clonal expansion, particularly in CD8+ T cells. Low levels of normalized T-cell clonal expansion were also seen in some patients who did not respond.

The trial excluded patients who had a history of autoimmune disease or who were on systemic immunosuppression. Peripheral blood for TCR sequencing was collected from all dose cohorts at baseline, on cycle 4 day 1, and on cycle 7 day 1. Samples were obtained from an open-label, multicenter, first-in-human phase I dose-escalation trial of ivuxolimab. Adults with locally advanced or metastatic melanoma, renal cell carcinoma, hepatocellular carcinoma or head and neck squamous cell carcinoma were enrolled in the trial. CD4+ and CD8+ T cells were sorted separately from peripheral blood before TCR sequencing. In the case of this clone: Its antigen is still unknown. No much larger clone is present one base from it, and per-base qualities are unavailable.

The sequence derives from an adult with an advanced solid tumor such as melanoma, head and neck, liver or kidney cancer. Sequenced here: CD4+ or CD8+ T cells sorted from blood, sampled in a trial of the OX40 agonist ivuxolimab.

The nucleotides read TGCGCCAGCAGCTTGGAGGCACAACCAAGGGGCACTGAAGCTTTCTTT. It is translated as CASSLEAQPRGTEAFF. This sequence uses TRBV5-1 and TRBJ1-1, with TRBD1 perhaps the D gene, on 5 matching bases. From the cysteine up to the phenylalanine, the CDR3 has a length of 16 residues. Only CDR3 DNA is held: 48 bases, read in frame from base 1. The germline V gene specifies SGHRS as CDR1 and YFSETQ as CDR2. V drops 0 bases and J drops 4 bases, leaving 16 bases in between.